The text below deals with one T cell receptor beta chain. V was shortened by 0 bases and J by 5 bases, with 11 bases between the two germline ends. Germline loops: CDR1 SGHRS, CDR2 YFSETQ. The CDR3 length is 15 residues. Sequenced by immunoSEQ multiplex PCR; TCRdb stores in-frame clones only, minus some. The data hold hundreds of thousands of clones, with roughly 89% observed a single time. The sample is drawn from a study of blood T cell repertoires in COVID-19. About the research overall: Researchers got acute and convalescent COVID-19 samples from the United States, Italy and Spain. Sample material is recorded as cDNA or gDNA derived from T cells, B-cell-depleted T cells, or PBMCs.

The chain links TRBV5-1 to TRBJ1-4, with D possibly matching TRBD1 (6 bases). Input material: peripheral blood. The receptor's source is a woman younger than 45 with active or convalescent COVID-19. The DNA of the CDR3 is TGCGCCAGCAGCTTGGAAGGGGGATCGAATGAAAAACTGTTTTTT. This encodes CASSLEGGSNEKLFF.